Listed below are T cell receptor beta chains from one sample, sequenced in a study of beta chain features in type 1 diabetes. Repertoires were generated with immunoSEQ multiplex PCR, while TCRdb's copy carries only in-frame clones and drops some. The top ten hold roughly 1.4% of the sample, which has approximately 150,000 clones, more than 9% seen once. The specimen was naive CD4+ T cells from blood. Receptors originate from a man in his late teens or twenties in good health. The CDR3 runs from the conserved cysteine through the conserved F or W. The order of the fields is V gene, D gene, J gene, clone size, CDR3 DNA, CDR3 protein. The D gene is left open where the match is weak. Clone sizes are given selectively: once, few, many, or a class where the clone is expanded.

TRBV5-1,NA,TRBJ2-5,few,TGCGCCAGCAGCTTGTATGCGGGGACCCAGTACTTC,CASSLYAGTQYF
TRBV7-9,NA,TRBJ1-1,few,TGTGCCAGCAGCTTAGCCGTCAGGGCCACTGAAGCTTTCTTT,CASSLAVRATEAFF
TRBV7-6,TRBD1,TRBJ1-6,NA,TGTGCCAGCAGCCCTGGGACAGGGGGTTTCAATTCACCCCTCCACTTT,CASSPGTGGFNSPLHF
TRBV6-5,NA,TRBJ1-2,NA,TGTGCCAGCAGTTCGGGACAAGCTGGCTACACCTTC,CASSSGQAGYTF
TRBV5-6,NA,TRBJ2-7,NA,TGTGCCAGCAGCTTGAATAACGAGCAGTACTTC,CASSLNNEQYF
TRBV5-1,NA,TRBJ2-2,few,TGCGCCAGCACCTCGGTGGCAGGAAGAACCGGGGAGCTGTTTTTT,CASTSVAGRTGELFF
TRBV18,NA,TRBJ2-3,few,TGTGCCAGCTCACCACGTTCTCCCACAGATACGCAGTATTTT,CASSPRSPTDTQYF
TRBV6-1,NA,TRBJ2-5,NA,TGTGCCAGCAGTGAATGGAGGGGGCGCACGGAGACCCAGTACTTC,CASSEWRGRTETQYF
TRBV5-1,NA,TRBJ2-7,few,TGCGCCAGCAGCTTTATTGACAGGCAAATGCGGGAGCAGTACTTC,CASSFIDRQMREQYF
TRBV5-6,TRBD1,TRBJ2-5,NA,TGTGCCAGCAGCTTGAGGCAGGGGGCGGGGGAGACCCAGTACTTC,CASSLRQGAGETQYF
TRBV28,NA,TRBJ2-7,NA,TGTGCCAGCAGCAGCCCCGGGACATCGTTGTACTACGAGCAGTACTTC,CASSSPGTSLYYEQYF
TRBV7-9,TRBD1,TRBJ1-2,few,TGTGCCAGCAGCATCGACAGGGGCGGCTACACCTTC,CASSIDRGGYTF
TRBV5-1,TRBD2,TRBJ2-1,few,TGCGCCAGCAGCGGTGGCAGCGGGGAGTCCTACAATGAGCAGTTCTTC,CASSGGSGESYNEQFF
TRBV7-2,NA,TRBJ2-5,once,TGTGCCAGCAGCTTAGCGGGGGCCCGAGAGACCCAGTACTTC,CASSLAGARETQYF
TRBV7-2,NA,TRBJ2-2,few,TGTGCCAGCAGCTTAGCGGGGGGTTACACCGGGGAGCTGTTTTTT,CASSLAGGYTGELFF
TRBV10-3,NA,TRBJ2-7,many,TGTGCCATGGCCCCCGGGACATTACCCTACGAGCAGTACTTC,CAMAPGTLPYEQYF
TRBV5-1,NA,TRBJ2-5,few,TGCGCCAGCAGCTTGGGGGCCCGGGAGAGAGAGACCCAGTACTTC,CASSLGARERETQYF
TRBV5-4,NA,TRBJ2-7,few,TGTGCCAGCAGCTTGGGTGGCAGCGAGAGCTACGAGCAGTACTTC,CASSLGGSESYEQYF
TRBV5-1,NA,TRBJ1-3,NA,TGCGCCAGCAGCTTTGGTGGTTTGAGGGAACCGTCGGGCATATATTTT,CASSFGGLREPSGIYF
TRBV10-3,TRBD1,TRBJ1-1,few,TGTGCCATCAGTTCCCAGGGGGACACTGAAGCTTTCTTT,CAISSQGDTEAFF
TRBV19,TRBD2,TRBJ2-5,NA,TGTGCCAGTAGTATAATCCCCCTAGCGGGGACCCAGTACTTC,CASSIIPLAGTQYF
TRBV5-1,NA,TRBJ2-1,few,TGCGCCAGCAGCTTGACTAGCCCTCCCTACAATGAGCAGTTCTTC,CASSLTSPPYNEQFF
TRBV7-6,TRBD2,TRBJ2-3,few,TGTGCCAGCAGCTTAGGCGGGGGGGCCGTAGATACGCAGTATTTT,CASSLGGGAVDTQYF
TRBV6-1,TRBD1,TRBJ1-2,NA,TGTGCCAGCCTCTTGGGACAGGGGGCGAAGGGCTACACCTTC,CASLLGQGAKGYTF
TRBV5-8,TRBD1,TRBJ2-3,NA,TGTGCCAGCAGCTTAGGGGACAGGCCAGATACGCAGTATTTT,CASSLGDRPDTQYF
TRBV18,NA,TRBJ2-2,few,TGTGCCAGCTCACCACCGTATCCTTCGAACACCGGGGAGCTGTTTTTT,CASSPPYPSNTGELFF
TRBV7-2,TRBD1,TRBJ2-5,NA,TGTGCCAGCAGCGTGGACAGGGCTCCCGAGACCCAGTACTTC,CASSVDRAPETQYF
TRBV9,NA,TRBJ2-2,NA,TGTGCCAGCAGCGTAGATGAGGGAAGCACCGGGGAGCTGTTTTTT,CASSVDEGSTGELFF
TRBV5-1,TRBD1,TRBJ2-5,NA,TGCGCCAGCAGCATGGACAGGGTGTTGGAGACCCAGTACTTC,CASSMDRVLETQYF
TRBV7-8,NA,TRBJ1-6,few,TGTGCCAGCAGCTCAGGGGCTTGGTCACCCCTCCACTTT,CASSSGAWSPLHF
TRBV7-2,TRBD1,TRBJ2-7,few,TGTGCCAGCAGCCCTAGGACAGGGGACGAGCAGTACTTC,CASSPRTGDEQYF
TRBV4-3,TRBD2,TRBJ2-1,many,TGCGCCAGCAGTGGCCTAGCGGGACTCTACAATGAGCAGTTCTTC,CASSGLAGLYNEQFF
TRBV10-3,TRBD2,TRBJ2-3,few,TGTGCCATCAGTGAGGGACTAGCGGGGGGCCTTGGCCCCCCTAGCACAGATACGCAGTATTTT,CAISEGLAGGLGPPSTDTQYF
TRBV5-4,TRBD2,TRBJ2-5,NA,TGTGCCAGCAGCTGGAGGACTAGCGGGGGAAAAGAGACCCAGTACTTC,CASSWRTSGGKETQYF
TRBV6-5,NA,TRBJ1-2,few,TGTGCCAGCAGTTACGAGCATAACTATGGCTACACCTTC,CASSYEHNYGYTF
TRBV7-9,TRBD1,TRBJ2-3,few,TGTGCCAGCAGCCCGGGACAGGGGGCCACAGATACGCAGTATTTT,CASSPGQGATDTQYF
TRBV19,NA,TRBJ2-6,NA,TGTGCCAGTATTGATAGCTCTGGGGCCAACGTCCTGACTTTC,CASIDSSGANVLTF
TRBV5-6,TRBD2,TRBJ2-1,few,TGTGCCAGCAGCTTGGGGCCTAGCGGGGGGAAAATTGAGCAGTTCTTC,CASSLGPSGGKIEQFF
TRBV28,NA,TRBJ2-5,few,TGTGCCAGCAGTCCTTCGCAGGGATGGCAAGAGACCCAGTACTTC,CASSPSQGWQETQYF
TRBV15,NA,TRBJ2-4,few,TGTGCCACCAGCAGAGATCCCCTAGCTTCCGACTTAGCCAAAAACATTCAGTACTTC,CATSRDPLASDLAKNIQYF
TRBV4-2,TRBD2,TRBJ2-7,NA,TGTGCCAGCAGCCAAGACGCGGGGGGCTCCACCTACGAGCAGTACTTC,CASSQDAGGSTYEQYF
TRBV30,NA,TRBJ1-5,few,TGTGCCTGGAGTACCCATCGACTTTCGGATCAGCCCCAGCATTTT,CAWSTHRLSDQPQHF
TRBV7-2,NA,TRBJ2-7,many,TGTGCCAGCAGCTCAGGGGTCCGCTACGAGCAGTACTTC,CASSSGVRYEQYF
TRBV28,TRBD1,TRBJ2-5,few,TGTGCCAGCAGCGAGTCCGGGACAGGGGTAGGAGAGACCCAGTACTTC,CASSESGTGVGETQYF
TRBV30,TRBD1,TRBJ1-2,few,TGTGCCTGGAGTTCCGGACAGGGCCTCACCTATGGCTACACCTTC,CAWSSGQGLTYGYTF
TRBV4-3,TRBD2,TRBJ2-5,many,TGCGCCAGCAGCCCTTGGACTAGCGGAGAGACCCAGTACTTC,CASSPWTSGETQYF
TRBV6-5,TRBD1,TRBJ1-2,NA,TGTGCCAGCAGCCTGGACAGGGGTAACTATGGCTACACCTTC,CASSLDRGNYGYTF
TRBV5-1,NA,TRBJ2-7,NA,TGCGCCAGCAGCTTGGTTTCAGGAGCGGTCTCCTACGAGCAGTACTTC,CASSLVSGAVSYEQYF
TRBV7-2,NA,TRBJ2-3,NA,TGTGCCAGCAGCTTAGTGAGAGATCCTACTAGCACAGATACGCAGTATTTT,CASSLVRDPTSTDTQYF
TRBV6-5,NA,TRBJ2-5,few,TGTGCCAGCAGCCCTCGGGGGGAGACCCAGTACTTC,CASSPRGETQYF
TRBV7-6,NA,TRBJ2-7,few,TGTGCCAGCAGCTTAGGGCAGGGGATAACCTCCTACGAGCAGTACTTC,CASSLGQGITSYEQYF